Each of the 16 T cell receptor beta chains below was sequenced from the same sample in a study of blood T cells in healthy people across ages. The authors ran a second PCR of about 6 to 11 cycles using a sample-barcoded 5' primer and a J-beta primer mix. TCRdb called the 5' RACE reads again in MiXCR, with one record for every CDR3 protein. The table includes about 650,000 distinct CDR3 sequences, under 65% detected once. Sequenced sample: blood. Every receptor here comes from a woman of 80 years or more in good health.

This clonotype was counted between two and nine times. The J gene is TRBJ1-1, the V gene TRBV29-1; D gene unclear. Deletions cut 7 bases from V and 1 base from J, with 13 bases between. In germline, CDR1 is SQVTM, CDR2 ANQGSEA. This CDR3 spans 13 amino acids. DNA for the CDR3: TGCAGCGCCGAGCAGCTATGGAACACTGAAGCTTTCTTT. Residues: CSAEQLWNTEAFF.

The table lists this clonotype with a few counts. The chain uses TRBV6-1 and TRBJ2-1; 12 positions agree with TRBD2. Trimming at V came to 4 bases and at J to 5 bases, leaving 9 bases not matched to a gene. Germline V gene data show CDR1 as MNHNS and CDR2 as SASEGT. The CDR3 runs 17 residues. CDR3 residues: CASSVSSGRAGNNEQFF. CDR3 DNA: TGTGCCAGCAGTGTCTCTAGCGGGAGGGCCGGGAACAATGAGCAGTTCTTC.

Comments on this clonotype: As the CDR3 is not closed by the conserved phenylalanine or tryptophan, this likely results from a read error. The chain uses TRBV20-1 and TRBJ2-1; TRBD1 agrees at 7 bases. In germline, CDR1 is DFQATT, CDR2 SNEGSKA (reference sequence). The CDR3 runs 13 residues. J lost 8 bases, V lost 3 bases, and 7 bases had no gene match. The CDR3 DNA is TGCAGTGCTAGCCGGGACAGAGGGGATGAGCAGTTCTCC. This gives the protein CSASRDRGDEQFS.

This clonotype was seen a single time. The chain uses TRBV29-1 and TRBJ2-5, with 8 nucleotides matching TRBD1. The CDR3 totals 13 residues. Germline V CDR1 and CDR2: SQVTM, ANQGSEA. The V segment lost 6 bases and the J segment 5 bases; nucleotides outside the gene matches: 8. The CDR3 bases are TGCAGCGTGCGACTGACAGGGGCGGAGACCCAGTACTTC. Translating it yields CSVRLTGAETQYF.

The V gene is TRBV29-1, the J gene TRBJ2-5; the match to TRBD1 covers 9 bases. The J call may be incorrect, as the DNA end agrees better with TRBJ2-7. CDR3 length: 17 residues. Germline assignment: CDR1 SQVTM and CDR2 ANQGSEA. The CDR3 spells CSVEEETGGRFINEQYF. The DNA for the CDR3 is TGCAGCGTTGAAGAAGAAACAGGGGGCCGATTTATCAACGAGCAGTACTTC.

This clonotype was seen more than once but under ten times. A clone one base away is much larger, so this may be a read error. The rearrangement joins TRBV27 to TRBJ2-7, with D maybe TRBD1 (5 bases). This CDR3 has 13 residues. The germline V gene has CDR1 MNHEY and CDR2 SMNVEV (reference sequence). Deletions cut 7 bases from V and 5 bases from J, with 15 bases between. CDR3 region: CASKPTDNDEQYF. CDR3 coding DNA: TGTGCCAGCAAACCGACAGATAACGACGAGCAGTACTTC.

The J gene is TRBJ2-7, the V gene TRBV7-7; 7 bases line up with TRBD1. The end of the DNA fits TRBJ2-5 better, so the J call may be wrong. Per germline, CDR1 SSHAT and CDR2 FNYEAQ (reference sequence). This CDR3 has 15 residues. This CDR3 is CASSLAGTDRETQYF. The CDR3 DNA follows: TGTGCCAGCAGCTTAGCAGGGACGGACAGGGAGACCCAGTACTTC.

This clonotype was counted at least ten times. CDR3 DNA: TGCAGTGCTTTACAGACTAGCGGGACCTACGAGCAGTACTTC. Translated: CSALQTSGTYEQYF. The V gene is TRBV20-1, the J gene TRBJ2-7; TRBD2 aligns across 11 bases. The CDR3 length is 14 residues. V lost 5 bases and J lost 2; bases outside the gene matches: 5. Germline V lookup: CDR1 DFQATT, CDR2 SNEGSKA (reference sequence).

This rearrangement joins TRBV20-1 to TRBJ1-6; perhaps TRBD1 as D (5 bases). The CDR3 covers 14 residues. V lost 3 bases to trimming and J lost 10 bases, with 16 bases between them. Germline V CDR1 and CDR2: DFQATT, SNEGSKA (reference sequence). CDR3 DNA sequence: TGCAGTGCTAGGGCAGGGTCCGGGGGATCACCCCTCCACTTT. Translating it yields CSARAGSGGSPLHF.

To note about this clonotype: A much larger clone lies a single base off, so this may be a read error. The CDR3 DNA reads as TGTGCCAGCAGTGAAGTTGGACGAGCGGGCCACAATGAGCAGTTCTTC. It specifies CASSEVGRAGHNEQFF. This chain connects TRBV2 to TRBJ2-1, with a weak D call TRBD2 (6 bases). The V and J ends lost 1 base and 5 bases respectively, with 15 bases between them. Germline CDR1 SNHLY, CDR2 FYNNEI. The CDR3 has 16 residues.

The count of this clonotype is one. This may arise from a read error, as a much more abundant clone is one base away. The chain combines TRBV12-3 or TRBV12-4 with TRBJ2-5; TRBD1 agrees at 7 bases. The J call is doubtful: the DNA matches TRBJ2-1 better. The CDR3 length is 13 residues. The CDR3 sequence: CASARGQQETQFF. The CDR3 DNA reads TGTGCCAGTGCAAGGGGGCAACAAGAGACCCAGTTCTTC.

Comment on this clonotype: Relative to the germline gene, one junction end is altered; a read error may explain this. The rearrangement joins TRBV7-3 to TRBJ1-2, with D possibly being TRBD1 (6 bases). The CDR3 extends over 13 amino acids. CDR1 is SGHTA and CDR2 is FQGTGA in the germline V gene. This CDR3 is CASSLNRDYGNTF. CDR3 sequence (DNA): TGTGCCAGCAGCTTAAACAGGGACTATGGCAACACCTTC.

The chain combines TRBV28 with TRBJ1-1; 8 bases are shared with TRBD1. This CDR3 contains 13 residues. Trimming at V came to 1 base and at J to 8 bases, leaving 3 bases not matched to a gene. Germline CDR1 and CDR2: MDHEN and SYDVKM. CDR3 DNA: TGTGCCAGCAGTTTATTGGGGACAGGAGAAGCTTTCTTT. This gives the protein CASSLLGTGEAFF.

The rearrangement links TRBV5-1 to TRBJ2-1, with 10 bases identical to TRBD2. Trimming cost V 4 bases and J 5 bases; bases outside gene matches: 6. Germline assignment: CDR1 SGHRS and CDR2 YFSETQ. This CDR3 contains 15 residues. CDR3 nucleotides: TGCGCCAGCAGCATTCTAGCGGGAGCGAACAATGAGCAGTTCTTC. Encoded protein: CASSILAGANNEQFF.

V and J are TRBV5-1 and TRBJ2-1; 9 nucleotides align to TRBD2. The CDR3 spans 15 residues. CDR1 and CDR2 (germline): SGHRS, YFSETQ. The junction had 8 bases not matched to a gene; V was cut back by 7 bases and J by 3 bases. Here the CDR3 DNA reads TGCGCCAGCGCCGCGGGGGGGGGATACTACAATGAGCAGTTCTTC. This translates into CASAAGGGYYNEQFF.

In its sample, this clonotype was seen a few times. The chain recombines TRBV27 with TRBJ2-7; 10 nucleotides line up with TRBD1. The junction had 10 bases not matched to a gene; V was cut back by 6 bases and J by 5 bases. Per the germline V gene, CDR1 is MNHEY and CDR2 is SMNVEV (reference sequence). The CDR3 sequence is 15 residues long. The CDR3 loop is CASSSYRDRGNEQYF. CDR3 sequence (DNA): TGTGCCAGCAGCTCATACCGGGACAGGGGAAACGAGCAGTACTTC.